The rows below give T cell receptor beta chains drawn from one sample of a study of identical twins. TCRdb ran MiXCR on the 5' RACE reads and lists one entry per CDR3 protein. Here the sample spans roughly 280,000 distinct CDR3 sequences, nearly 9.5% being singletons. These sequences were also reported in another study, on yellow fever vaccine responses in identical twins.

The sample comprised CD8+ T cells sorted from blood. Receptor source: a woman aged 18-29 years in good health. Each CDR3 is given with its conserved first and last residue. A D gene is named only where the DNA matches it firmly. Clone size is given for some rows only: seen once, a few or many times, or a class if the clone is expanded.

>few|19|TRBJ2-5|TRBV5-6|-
CASSPLAYRALEYGETQYF
TGTGCCAGCAGCCCCTTGGCTTACAGGGCCCTTGAATATGGAGAGACCCAGTACTTC
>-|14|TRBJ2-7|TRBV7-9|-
CASSLDPGPYEQYF
TGTGCCAGCAGCTTAGACCCCGGTCCCTACGAGCAGTACTTC
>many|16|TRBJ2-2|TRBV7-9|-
CASSPAGLANTGELFF
TGTGCCAGCAGCCCCGCGGGGCTAGCGAACACCGGGGAGCTGTTTTTT
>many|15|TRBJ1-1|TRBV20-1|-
CSARDIESLNTEAFF
TGCAGTGCTAGAGATATCGAGTCCTTGAACACTGAAGCTTTCTTT
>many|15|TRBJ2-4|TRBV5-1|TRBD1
CASSYRTGGENIQYF
TGCGCCAGCAGTTACAGGACAGGGGGCGAAAACATTCAGTACTTC
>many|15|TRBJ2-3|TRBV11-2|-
CASRRTAVSTDTQYF
TGTGCCAGCAGGAGGACAGCAGTTAGCACAGATACGCAGTATTTT
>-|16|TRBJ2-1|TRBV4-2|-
CASSQEGLPGRNEQFF
TGTGCCAGCAGCCAAGAGGGGCTTCCTGGGAGGAATGAGCAGTTCTTC
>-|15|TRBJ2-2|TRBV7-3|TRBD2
CASSLIASGSLGLFF
TGTGCCAGCAGCTTAATTGCTAGCGGAAGTTTGGGGCTGTTTTTT
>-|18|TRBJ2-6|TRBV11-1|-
CASSFRDLEAAGANVLTF
TGTGCCAGCAGCTTTAGGGACCTCGAGGCAGCTGGGGCCAACGTCCTGACTTTC
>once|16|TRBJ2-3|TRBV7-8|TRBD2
CASSLLAGVFTDTQYF
TGTGCCAGCAGCTTACTAGCGGGGGTTTTCACAGATACGCAGTATTTT
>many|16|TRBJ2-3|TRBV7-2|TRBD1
CASSNNPGQGHYTQYF
TGTGCCAGCAGCAACAACCCGGGACAGGGGCATTATACGCAGTATTTT
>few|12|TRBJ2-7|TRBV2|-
CASRGDPFEQYF
TGTGCCAGCAGAGGGGACCCCTTCGAGCAGTACTTC
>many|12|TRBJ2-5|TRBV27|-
CASRNPQETQYF
TGTGCCAGCAGGAACCCGCAAGAGACCCAGTACTTC
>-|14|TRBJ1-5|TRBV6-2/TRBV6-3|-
CASSPVGPHQPQHF
TGTGCCAGCAGCCCAGTCGGGCCTCATCAGCCCCAGCATTTT
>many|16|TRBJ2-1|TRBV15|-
CATSRDTPIPPNEQFF
TGTGCCACCAGCAGAGATACTCCGATTCCCCCAAATGAGCAGTTCTTC
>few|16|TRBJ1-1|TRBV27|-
CASSTLGPNGNTEAFF
TGTGCCAGCAGTACCTTGGGCCCAAATGGGAACACTGAAGCTTTCTTT
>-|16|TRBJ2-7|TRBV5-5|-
CASSLEGLAGTYEQYF
TGTGCCAGCAGCTTAGAAGGGTTGGCCGGGACCTACGAGCAGTACTTC
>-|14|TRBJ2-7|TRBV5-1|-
CASSLGGPLGEQYF
TGCGCCAGCAGCTTGGGAGGACCCCTGGGCGAGCAGTACTTC
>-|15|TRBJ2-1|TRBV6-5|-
CASSYSGGGYNEQFF
TGTGCCAGCAGTTACTCGGGCGGAGGGTACAATGAGCAGTTCTTC
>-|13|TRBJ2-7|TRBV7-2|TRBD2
CASSPSGALEQYF
TGTGCCAGCAGCCCAAGCGGGGCCCTCGAGCAGTACTTC
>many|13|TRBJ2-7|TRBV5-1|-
CASSLGFLYEQYF
TGCGCCAGCAGCTTGGGTTTTTTATACGAGCAGTACTTC
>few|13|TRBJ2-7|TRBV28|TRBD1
CASRTWDSYEQYF
TGTGCCAGCAGAACCTGGGACAGCTACGAGCAGTACTTC
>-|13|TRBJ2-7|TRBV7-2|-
CASSSDPTYEQYF
TGTGCCAGCAGCTCGGACCCGACCTACGAGCAGTACTTC
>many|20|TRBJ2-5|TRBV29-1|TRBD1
CSVGEETGSPYQPVQETQYF
TGCAGCGTTGGAGAAGAGACAGGGTCCCCTTACCAACCCGTCCAAGAGACCCAGTACTTC
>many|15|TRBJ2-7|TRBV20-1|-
CSARDVDGISYEQYF
TGCAGTGCTAGAGATGTAGACGGAATCTCCTACGAGCAGTACTTC
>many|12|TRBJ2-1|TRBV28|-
CASKGEYDEQFF
TGTGCCAGCAAGGGGGAGTACGATGAGCAGTTCTTC
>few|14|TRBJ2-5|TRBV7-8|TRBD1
CASSWTGVEETQYF
TGTGCCAGCAGCTGGACAGGGGTAGAAGAGACCCAGTACTTC
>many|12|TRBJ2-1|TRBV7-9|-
CASNSEGGEQFF
TGTGCCAGCAACTCTGAGGGGGGCGAGCAGTTCTTC
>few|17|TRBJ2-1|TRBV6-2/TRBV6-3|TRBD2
CASSFTLAGYPDNEQFF
TGTGCCAGCAGTTTTACACTAGCGGGATATCCCGACAATGAGCAGTTCTTC
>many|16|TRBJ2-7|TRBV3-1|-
CASSQVFRGSSYEQYF
TGTGCCAGCAGCCAAGTATTTCGAGGGAGCTCCTACGAGCAGTACTTC
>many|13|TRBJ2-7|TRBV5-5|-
CASSRGLPSEQYF
TGTGCCAGCAGCAGGGGACTTCCCTCGGAGCAGTACTTC
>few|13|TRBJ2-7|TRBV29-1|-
CSVEQGNSYEQYF
TGCAGCGTTGAGCAGGGGAATAGCTACGAGCAGTACTTC
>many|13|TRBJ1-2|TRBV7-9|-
CASSYDRVYGYTF
TGTGCCAGCAGCTACGACAGAGTTTATGGCTACACCTTC
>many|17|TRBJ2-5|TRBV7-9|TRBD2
CASSLDPSGRASETQYF
TGTGCCAGCAGCTTAGATCCTAGCGGGAGGGCGTCGGAGACCCAGTACTTC
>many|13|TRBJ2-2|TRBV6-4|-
CASSATDTGELFF
TGTGCCAGCAGTGCGACGGACACCGGGGAGCTGTTTTTT
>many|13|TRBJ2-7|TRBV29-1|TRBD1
CSARDRGRHEQYF
TGCAGCGCCAGGGACAGGGGGCGGCACGAGCAGTACTTC
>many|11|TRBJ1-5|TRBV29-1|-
CSVGGNQPQHF
TGCAGCGTGGGGGGAAATCAGCCCCAGCATTTT
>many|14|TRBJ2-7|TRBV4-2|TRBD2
CASSQIAGFDEQYF
TGTGCCAGCAGCCAAATAGCGGGATTCGACGAGCAGTACTTC
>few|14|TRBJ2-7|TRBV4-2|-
CASSPTGLGAEQYF
TGTGCCAGCAGCCCCACAGGTCTCGGGGCCGAGCAGTACTTC
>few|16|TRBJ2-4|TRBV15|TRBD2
CATRPSSGIHRDIQYF
TGTGCCACCAGGCCCTCTAGCGGAATTCACCGGGACATTCAGTACTTC
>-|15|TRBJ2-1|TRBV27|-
CASSLDASSYNEQFF
TGTGCCAGCAGTTTGGACGCGAGCTCCTACAATGAGCAGTTCTTC
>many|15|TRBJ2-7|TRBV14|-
CASSQEVGSSYEQYF
TGTGCCAGCAGCCAAGAAGTGGGCAGTTCCTACGAGCAGTACTTC
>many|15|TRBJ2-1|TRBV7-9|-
CASSLGGAQENEQFF
TGTGCCAGCAGCCTGGGGGGGGCGCAGGAAAATGAGCAGTTCTTC
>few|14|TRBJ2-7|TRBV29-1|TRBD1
CSVEDREASYEQYF
TGCAGCGTTGAGGACAGGGAAGCCTCCTACGAGCAGTACTTC
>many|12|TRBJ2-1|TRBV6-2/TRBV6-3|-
CASSYAEREQFF
TGTGCCAGCAGTTACGCGGAGCGGGAGCAGTTCTTC
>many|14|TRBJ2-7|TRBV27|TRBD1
CASSPRDSIYEQYF
TGTGCCAGCAGTCCCCGGGACAGCATCTACGAGCAGTACTTC
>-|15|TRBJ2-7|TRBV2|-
CATRSRGAIPYEQYF
TGTGCCACCCGCTCGAGAGGCGCTATACCCTACGAGCAGTACTTC
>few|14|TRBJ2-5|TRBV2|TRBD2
CASEGLGLLETQYF
TGTGCCAGCGAGGGACTAGGGTTGTTAGAGACCCAGTACTTC
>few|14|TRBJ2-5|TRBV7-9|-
CASSLSLQQETQYF
TGTGCCAGCAGCTTATCACTACAACAAGAGACCCAGTACTTC
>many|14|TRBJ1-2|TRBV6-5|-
CASSYSAANYGYTF
TGTGCCAGCAGTTACTCCGCAGCGAACTATGGCTACACCTTC
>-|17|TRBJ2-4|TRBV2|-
CASSPVPGRQAKNIQYF
TGTGCCAGCAGCCCAGTCCCAGGGCGGCAAGCCAAAAACATTCAGTACTTC
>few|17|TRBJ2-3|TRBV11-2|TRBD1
CASSPTPGQGNTDTQYF
TGTGCCAGCAGCCCAACTCCGGGACAGGGAAACACAGATACGCAGTATTTT
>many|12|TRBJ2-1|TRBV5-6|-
CASSRTSHEQFF
TGTGCCAGCAGTCGAACTAGTCATGAGCAGTTCTTC
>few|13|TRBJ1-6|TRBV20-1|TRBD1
CSGTDRELSPLHF
TGCAGTGGTACGGACAGGGAGCTTTCACCCCTCCACTTT